Each of the 24 T cell receptor beta chains below was sequenced from the same sample in a study of T cell responses to AZD1222 COVID-19 vaccine. Only in-frame clones appear in the TCRdb table, and some are missing; sequencing was by immunoSEQ multiplex PCR. The table lists 95,000 to 130,000 clones, 85% to 95% of them singletons, with about 3% in the top ten. The sample here was peripheral blood, taken on day 0 of AZD1222 vaccination. The receptors were sampled from an adult in good health.

The chain joins TRBV19 to TRBJ2-4, with D perhaps TRBD1 (7 bases). The V gene's germline CDR1 is LNHDA and CDR2 SQIVND (reference sequence). V was shortened by 7 bases and J by 4 bases, with 17 bases between the two germline ends. This CDR3 is built from 15 residues. CDR3: CASTTGETGKNIQYF. CDR3 bases: TGTGCCAGTACAACGGGGGAGACAGGGAAAAACATTCAGTACTTC.

The V gene is TRBV5-1, the J gene TRBJ1-2; D not resolved. Germline CDR1 reads SGHRS; CDR2 reads YFSETQ. CDR3 length equals 15 residues. Trimming took off 5 bases at V and 7 bases at J, with 21 bases between the two ends. The CDR3 sequence: CASRMTAASWSGYTF. The DNA for the CDR3 is TGCGCCAGCAGGATGACGGCGGCGTCTTGGAGTGGCTACACCTTC.

This chain uses TRBV27 with TRBJ1-6; D uncertain. Germline-derived CDR1 and CDR2 are MNHEY and SMNVEV (reference sequence). The V and J ends lost 6 bases and 1 base respectively, with 4 bases between them. The CDR3 is 13 amino acids. The CDR3 nucleotides are TGTGCCAGCAGGCCGTCCTATAATTCACCCCTCCACTTT. Amino acids: CASRPSYNSPLHF.

This sequence joins TRBV30 and TRBJ1-2; D is uncertain. Germline-derived CDR1 and CDR2 are GTSNPN and SVGIG (reference sequence). V lost 3 bases, J lost 7 bases, and 15 bases lay in between. The CDR3 consists of 13 residues. DNA of the CDR3: TGTGCCTGGAGGACCACATGGGGTGGTGGCTACACCTTC. Translated, it gives CAWRTTWGGGYTF.

The chain recombines TRBV18 with TRBJ2-1; TRBD1 is a possible D gene (6 bases). CDR3 size: 12 residues. Trimming took off 10 bases at V and 3 bases at J, with 10 bases between the two ends. Germline-derived CDR1 and CDR2 are KGHSH and LQKENI. In DNA, the CDR3 is TGTGCCACCAGACAGGACTACAATGAGCAGTTCTTC. This encodes CATRQDYNEQFF.

The chain combines TRBV6-5 with TRBJ1-6, with D unresolved. This CDR3 region has 14 residues. Per the germline V gene, CDR1 is MNHEY and CDR2 is SVGAGI. V dropped 2 bases and J dropped 9 bases, with 11 bases sitting between them. The CDR3 bases are TGTGCCAGCAGTTACGAGGGTGGCGGTTCACCCCTCCACTTT. This codes for CASSYEGGGSPLHF.

V usage is TRBV7-3 and J usage is TRBJ2-1; 7 nucleotides agree with TRBD2. J lost 8 bases, V lost 3 bases, and 4 bases had no gene match. The CDR3 sequence is 13 residues long. Germline assignment: CDR1 SGHTA and CDR2 FQGTGA. The CDR3 nucleotides read TGTGCCAGCAGCTTCGGCCTAGCGGATGAGCAGTTCTTC. Translating gives CASSFGLADEQFF.

The chain couples TRBV20-1 to TRBJ1-2, with D uncertain. The germline CDR1 and CDR2 sequences are DFQATT and SNEGSKA (reference sequence). This CDR3 contains 11 residues. V lost 0 bases and J lost 7, with 6 bases in between. CDR3 nucleotides: TGCAGTGCTAGAGACCGGGCTGGCTACACCTTC. As protein: CSARDRAGYTF.

The chain combines TRBV27 with TRBJ1-6; D is perhaps TRBD1 (5 bases). The CDR3 covers 14 residues. Trimming took off 7 bases at V and 5 bases at J, with 12 bases between the two ends. Germline values: CDR1 MNHEY, CDR2 SMNVEV (reference sequence). This CDR3 is CASKLGGNNSPLHF. In DNA, the CDR3 is TGTGCCAGCAAGTTGGGGGGAAATAATTCACCCCTCCACTTT.

In its sample, this clone was seen a few times. CDR3 amino acids: CASSQVPREQFF. The DNA of the CDR3 is TGCGCCAGCAGCCAAGTACCTAGGGAGCAGTTCTTC. This chain connects TRBV4-1 to TRBJ2-1; D is unclear. Germline CDR1 and CDR2: MGHRA and YSYEKL. This CDR3 is 12 amino acids long. V lost 1 base, J lost 10 bases, and 8 bases lay in between.

The gene calls are TRBV4-2 and TRBJ1-1; tentative D call: TRBD1 (6 bases). The CDR3 loop spans 14 amino acids. V shed 5 bases and J shed 0 bases, with 10 bases lying between them. CDR1 LGHNA and CDR2 YNFKEQ come from the germline V gene. CDR3 nucleotide sequence: TGTGCCAGCAGCGAACAGGGCTTGAACACTGAAGCTTTCTTT. Translated: CASSEQGLNTEAFF.

The J gene is TRBJ1-1, the V gene TRBV6-6, with D possibly matching TRBD1 (5 bases). The CDR3 spans 14 residues. Trimming shortened V by 2 bases and J by 4 bases, and 11 bases separated the two germline ends. Germline loops: CDR1 MNHNY, CDR2 SVGAGI (reference sequence). CDR3 protein: CASSYEGRSTEAFF. CDR3 coding DNA: TGTGCCAGCAGTTACGAGGGGCGGAGCACTGAAGCTTTCTTT.

As for this clone: One end of the junction is discordant with germline, which a read error may explain. The chain uses TRBV11-2 and TRBJ1-4; D is unresolved. Germline V gives CDR1 SGHAT, CDR2 FQNNGV. The CDR3 is made up of 12 amino acids. The chain's CDR3 is CASSLVLQELHF. The CDR3 DNA reads as TGTGCCAGCAGCTTAGTTTTGCAGGAACTACATTTC.

The gene calls are TRBV28 and TRBJ1-1; no clear D. With 6 bases removed from V and 6 bases from J, the gap between germline ends came to 14 bases. The CDR3 sequence is 13 residues long. Germline V gives CDR1 MDHEN, CDR2 SYDVKM. The CDR3 spells CASSSLRGSEAFF. The CDR3 DNA follows: TGTGCCAGCAGCTCGTTAAGAGGGTCTGAAGCTTTCTTT.

The chain recombines TRBV28 with TRBJ2-2; the match to TRBD2 covers 10 bases. Trimming cost V 3 bases and J 7 bases; bases outside gene matches: 11. Germline CDR1 reads MDHEN; CDR2 reads SYDVKM. This CDR3 is built from 17 residues. The CDR3 sequence: CASSFYSGRAGYGELFF. CDR3 sequence (DNA): TGTGCCAGCAGTTTCTACAGCGGGAGGGCCGGGTACGGGGAGCTGTTTTTT.

This clone is a singleton in its sample. V and J are TRBV11-2 and TRBJ2-3; tentative D call: TRBD2 (6 bases). Germline V CDR1 and CDR2: SGHAT, FQNNGV. The CDR3 covers 15 residues. Trimming left V 1 base short and J 2 bases short, with 10 bases between. The CDR3 DNA reads TGTGCCAGCAGCTTAGGGCGGGGCTCCACAGATACGCAGTATTTT. Its protein is CASSLGRGSTDTQYF.

This chain joins TRBV5-1 and TRBJ2-3; D might be TRBD2 (6 bases). Germline CDR1 reads SGHRS; CDR2 reads YFSETQ. Between the trimmed V and J ends, which lost 4 bases and 1 base, there was a span of 10 bases. The CDR3 length is 14 residues. The CDR3 is CASSLGGGTDTQYF. CDR3 sequence (DNA): TGCGCCAGCAGCCTCGGGGGTGGCACAGATACGCAGTATTTT.

The genes are TRBV14 and TRBJ1-2; D is unresolved. The CDR3 consists of 15 residues. From germline, CDR1 is SGHDN and CDR2 FVKESK. Trimming stripped 4 bases from V and 5 bases from J, with 17 bases between. The CDR3 DNA follows: TGTGCCAGCAGCCCACAAGTCACTTTCCCATATGGCTACACCTTC. Translating it yields CASSPQVTFPYGYTF.

The rearrangement links TRBV28 to TRBJ1-5; D ambiguous. Germline CDR1 and CDR2: MDHEN and SYDVKM. Trimming left V 6 bases short and J 0 bases short, with 12 bases between. The CDR3 is 15 amino acids. The CDR3, as DNA: TGTGCCAGCAGGCCTGCGGGATATAGCAATCAGCCCCAGCATTTT. It encodes CASRPAGYSNQPQHF.

The chain combines TRBV27 with TRBJ1-4; D remains unclear. V lost 4 bases and J lost 0, with 3 bases in between. The germline V gene has CDR1 MNHEY and CDR2 SMNVEV (reference sequence). This CDR3 is 13 amino acids long. The CDR3 DNA is TGTGCCAGCAGTTCCGCAACTAATGAAAAACTGTTTTTT. Its translation is CASSSATNEKLFF.

This chain links TRBV5-4 with TRBJ2-1, with TRBD2 matching 11 bases. CDR1 is SGHNT and CDR2 is YYREEE in the germline V gene (reference sequence). J gave up 0 bases and V 4 bases, and 12 bases lay outside the gene matches. The CDR3 has 19 amino acids. The CDR3 loop reads CASSPILAGAGSSYNEQFF. CDR3 nucleotides: TGTGCCAGCAGCCCCATACTAGCGGGAGCGGGAAGCTCCTACAATGAGCAGTTCTTC.

The J gene is TRBJ2-5, the V gene TRBV2; D unclear. Germline CDR1 is SNHLY and CDR2 is FYNNEI. The CDR3 sequence is 12 residues long. The germline V and J ends were trimmed by 7 bases and 4 bases, with 10 bases remaining between them. CDR3 amino acids: CASTGLRETQYF. The CDR3 DNA sequence: TGTGCCAGCACCGGCTTGCGAGAGACCCAGTACTTC.

This clone was found once. The chain couples TRBV11-2 to TRBJ1-3; D not certain. The CDR3 extends over 13 amino acids. Germline V lookup: CDR1 SGHAT, CDR2 FQNNGV. V dropped 3 bases and J dropped 3 bases, with 6 bases sitting between them. The CDR3 protein is CASSFANGNTIYF. DNA of the CDR3: TGTGCCAGCAGCTTCGCGAATGGAAACACCATATATTTT.

The V gene is TRBV5-1, the J gene TRBJ2-2; D tentatively reads TRBD1 or TRBD2 (5 bases each). The CDR3 is 16 amino acids. Deletions cut 0 bases from V and 2 bases from J, with 11 bases between. Germline V gene lookup returns CDR1 SGHRS and CDR2 YFSETQ. CDR3 coding DNA: TGCGCCAGCAGCTTGGCTGAGGGGTTTAACACCGGGGAGCTGTTTTTT. This sequence encodes CASSLAEGFNTGELFF.